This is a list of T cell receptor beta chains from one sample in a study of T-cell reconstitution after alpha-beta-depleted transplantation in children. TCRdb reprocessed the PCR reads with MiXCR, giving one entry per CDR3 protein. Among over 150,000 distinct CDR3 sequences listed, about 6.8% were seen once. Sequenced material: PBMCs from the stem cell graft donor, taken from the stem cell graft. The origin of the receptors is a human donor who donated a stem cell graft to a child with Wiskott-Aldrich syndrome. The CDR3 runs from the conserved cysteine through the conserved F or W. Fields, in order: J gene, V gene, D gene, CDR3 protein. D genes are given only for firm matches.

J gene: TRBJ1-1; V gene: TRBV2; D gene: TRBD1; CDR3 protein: CASSATGVGTEAFF
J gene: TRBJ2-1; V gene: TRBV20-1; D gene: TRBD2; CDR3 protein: CSAMPLAGARGEQFF
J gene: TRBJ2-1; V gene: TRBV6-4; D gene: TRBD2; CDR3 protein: CASSPRTSGGDEQFF
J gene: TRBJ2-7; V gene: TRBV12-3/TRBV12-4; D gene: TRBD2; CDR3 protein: CASSTPAGTSSDEQYF
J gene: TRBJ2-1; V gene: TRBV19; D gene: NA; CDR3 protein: CASSIPGSVNEQFF
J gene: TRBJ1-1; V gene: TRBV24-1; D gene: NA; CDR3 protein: CATSDVLNTEAFF
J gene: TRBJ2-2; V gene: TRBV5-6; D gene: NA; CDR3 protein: CASSLRTTNTGELFF
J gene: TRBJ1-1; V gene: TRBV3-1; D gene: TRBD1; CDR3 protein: CASQQGRTEAFF
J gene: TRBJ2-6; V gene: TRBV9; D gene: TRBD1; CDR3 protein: CASSVQGAWANVLTF
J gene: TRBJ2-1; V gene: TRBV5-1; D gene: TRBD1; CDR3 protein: CASSLGQGTGYEQFF
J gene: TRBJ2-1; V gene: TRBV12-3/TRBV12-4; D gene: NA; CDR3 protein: CASSNTYNEQFF
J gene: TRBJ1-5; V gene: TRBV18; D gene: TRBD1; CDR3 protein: CASSGQGAYQPQHF
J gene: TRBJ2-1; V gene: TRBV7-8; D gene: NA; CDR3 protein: CASSSRRGGLVDEQFF
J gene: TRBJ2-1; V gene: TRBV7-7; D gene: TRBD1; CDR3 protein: CASSRDRDVYNEQFF
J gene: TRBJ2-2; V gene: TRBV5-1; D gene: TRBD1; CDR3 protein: CASSLDWRTGQLSNTGELFF
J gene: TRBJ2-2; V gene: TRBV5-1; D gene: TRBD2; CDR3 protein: CASSSQLLAGDTGELFF
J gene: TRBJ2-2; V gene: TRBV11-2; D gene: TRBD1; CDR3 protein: CASSLMGRGRAGELFF
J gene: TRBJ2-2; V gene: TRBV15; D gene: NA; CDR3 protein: CATTLTSDTGELFF
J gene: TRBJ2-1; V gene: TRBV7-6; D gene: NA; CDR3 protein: CASSLAYNEQFF
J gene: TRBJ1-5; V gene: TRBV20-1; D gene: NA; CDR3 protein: CSARTHDNAAFNQPQHF
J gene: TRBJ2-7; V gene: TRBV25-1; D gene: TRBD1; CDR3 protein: CASSEWGTGEQYF
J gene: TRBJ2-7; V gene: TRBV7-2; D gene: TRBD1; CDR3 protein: CASSFQTGGEQYF
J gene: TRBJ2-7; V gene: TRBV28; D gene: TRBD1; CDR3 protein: CASSSGQGHEQYF
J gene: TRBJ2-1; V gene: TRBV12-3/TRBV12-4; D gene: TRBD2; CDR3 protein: CASSVLAGGLKSSYNEQFF
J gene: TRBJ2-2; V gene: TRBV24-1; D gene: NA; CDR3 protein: CATSARQPGELFF
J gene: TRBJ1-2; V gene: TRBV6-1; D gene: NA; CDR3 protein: CASWWDGNYYGYTF
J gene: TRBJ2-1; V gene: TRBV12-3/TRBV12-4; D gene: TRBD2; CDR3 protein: CASRTTSGGYNEQFF
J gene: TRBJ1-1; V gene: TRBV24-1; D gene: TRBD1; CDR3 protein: CATSDSGGWNTEAFF
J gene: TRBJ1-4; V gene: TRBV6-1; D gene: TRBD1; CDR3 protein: CASSALKQGGLFF
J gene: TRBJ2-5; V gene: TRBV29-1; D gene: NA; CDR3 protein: CSVVTDQETQYF
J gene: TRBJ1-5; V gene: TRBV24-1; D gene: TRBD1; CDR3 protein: CATSGRGSGNQPQHF
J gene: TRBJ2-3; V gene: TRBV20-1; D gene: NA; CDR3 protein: CSASADTQYF
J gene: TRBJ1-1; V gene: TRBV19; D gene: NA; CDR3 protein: CASSIRSVGGNTEAFF
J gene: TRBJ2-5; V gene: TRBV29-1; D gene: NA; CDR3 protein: CSVEIVSGETQYF
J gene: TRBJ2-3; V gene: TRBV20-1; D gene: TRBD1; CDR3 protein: CSAGSSGQAWGIKNTQYF
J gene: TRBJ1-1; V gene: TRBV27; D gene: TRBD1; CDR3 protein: CASGDRNTEAFF
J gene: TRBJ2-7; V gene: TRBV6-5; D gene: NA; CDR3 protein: CASSYFQGLPYEQYF
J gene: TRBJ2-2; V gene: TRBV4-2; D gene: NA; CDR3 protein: CASSQDLGSWELFF
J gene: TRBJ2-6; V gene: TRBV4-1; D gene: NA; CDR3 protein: CASSQDEGTGANVLTF
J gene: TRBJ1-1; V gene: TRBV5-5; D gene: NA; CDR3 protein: CASSFEARTEAFF
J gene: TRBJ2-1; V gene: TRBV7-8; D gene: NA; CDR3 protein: CASSQPPIGEIYNEQFF
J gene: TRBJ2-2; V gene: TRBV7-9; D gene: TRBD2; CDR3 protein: CASSQTWEGTGELFF
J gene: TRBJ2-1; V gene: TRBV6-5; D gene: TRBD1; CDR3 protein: CASSFNRGPSYNEQFF
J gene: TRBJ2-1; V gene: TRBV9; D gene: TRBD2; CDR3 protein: CASSVYSGRHDNEQFF
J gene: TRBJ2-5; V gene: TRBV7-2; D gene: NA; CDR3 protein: CASSRGGEETQYF
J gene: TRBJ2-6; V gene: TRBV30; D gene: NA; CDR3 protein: CACGAGRTGANVLTF
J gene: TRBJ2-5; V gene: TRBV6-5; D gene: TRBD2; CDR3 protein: CASSFGRVETQYF
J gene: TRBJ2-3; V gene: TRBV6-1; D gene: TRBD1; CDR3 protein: CASRETGAQDTQYF
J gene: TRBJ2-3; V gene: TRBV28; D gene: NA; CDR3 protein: CARTGGTSHTDTQYF
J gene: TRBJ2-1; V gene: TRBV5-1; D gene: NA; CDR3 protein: CASSGWGAFNEQFF
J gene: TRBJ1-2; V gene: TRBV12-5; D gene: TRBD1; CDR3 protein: CASGLQTGGAYGYTF
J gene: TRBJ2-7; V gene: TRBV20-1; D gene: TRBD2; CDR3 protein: CSARGTEGSAGGPYEQYF
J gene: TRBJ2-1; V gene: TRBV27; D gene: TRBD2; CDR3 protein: CASSSRAGTRGGGEFF
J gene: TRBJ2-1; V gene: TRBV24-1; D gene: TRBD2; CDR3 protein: CATSVSGGRSYNEQFF
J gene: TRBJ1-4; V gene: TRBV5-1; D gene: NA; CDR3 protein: CASSLKGSGEKLFF